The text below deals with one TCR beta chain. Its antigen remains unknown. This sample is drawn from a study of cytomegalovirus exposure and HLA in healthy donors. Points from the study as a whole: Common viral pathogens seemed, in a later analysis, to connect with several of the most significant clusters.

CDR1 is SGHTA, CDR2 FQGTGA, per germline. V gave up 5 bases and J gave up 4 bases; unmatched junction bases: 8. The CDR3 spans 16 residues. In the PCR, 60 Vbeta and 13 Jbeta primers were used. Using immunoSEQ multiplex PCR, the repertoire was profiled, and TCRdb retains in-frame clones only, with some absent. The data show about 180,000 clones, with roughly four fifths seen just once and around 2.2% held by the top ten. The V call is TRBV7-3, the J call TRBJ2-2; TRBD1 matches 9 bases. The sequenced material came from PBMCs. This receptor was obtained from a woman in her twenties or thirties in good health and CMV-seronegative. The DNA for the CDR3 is TGTGCCAGCAGCCCGGTGGGACAGGGAGGCACCGGGGAGCTGTTTTTT. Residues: CASSPVGQGGTGELFF.